These T cell receptor beta chains were read from a single sample in a study of OX40 agonist ivuxolimab in advanced cancers. Libraries were prepared by immunoSEQ multiplex PCR; TCRdb keeps only in-frame clonotypes and omits some of them. The sample records roughly 41,000 clones, roughly nine tenths being singletons. Sequencing was performed on CD4+ or CD8+ T cells sorted from blood, taken in a trial of the OX40 agonist ivuxolimab. The receptors here all came from an adult with an advanced solid tumor such as melanoma, head and neck, liver or kidney cancer. Each CDR3 is given with its conserved first and last residue. D genes are given only for firm matches. Size values are once, few and many counts, or a class for expanded clones, and some rows have none.

V gene,D gene,J gene,clone size,CDR3 protein,CDR3 DNA
TRBV19,TRBD1,TRBJ1-1,-,CASSIDEGAEEAFF,TGTGCCAGTAGTATAGATGAGGGGGCGGAGGAAGCTTTCTTT
TRBV6-1,-,TRBJ1-5,once,CASSGGGRRQPQHF,TGTGCCAGCAGCGGGGGGGGGAGACGGCAGCCCCAGCATTTT
TRBV30,-,TRBJ1-5,-,CAWSVKGHQPQHF,TGTGCCTGGAGTGTAAAGGGCCATCAGCCCCAGCATTTT
TRBV4-3,-,TRBJ2-1,-,CASSQESPGTLSSYNEQFF,TGCGCCAGCAGCCAAGAGAGCCCCGGGACACTGAGCTCCTACAATGAGCAGTTCTTC
TRBV28,-,TRBJ2-6,-,CASSFPSVSGANVLTF,TGTGCCAGCAGTTTCCCTTCGGTATCTGGGGCCAACGTCCTGACTTTC
TRBV4-2,-,TRBJ2-2,-,CASSLRLGGYGELFF,TGTGCCAGCAGCCTTCGGTTAGGGGGATACGGGGAGCTGTTTTTT
TRBV7-3,-,TRBJ2-2,-,CASSFEGTGELFF,TGTGCCAGCAGCTTCGAAGGCACCGGGGAGCTGTTTTTT
TRBV18,-,TRBJ1-1,-,CASSPPELVNTEAFF,TGTGCCAGCTCACCACCGGAGTTAGTGAACACTGAAGCTTTCTTT
TRBV4-2,TRBD2,TRBJ2-2,-,CASSQLGGLTGELFF,TGTGCCAGCAGTCAGCTGGGGGGGTTGACCGGGGAGCTGTTTTTT
TRBV11-2,-,TRBJ1-6,-,CASSLNSDSPLHF,TGTGCCAGCAGCTTAAATTCTGATTCACCCCTCCACTTT
TRBV5-1,-,TRBJ2-7,-,CASSLVGQSYEQYF,TGCGCCAGCAGCTTGGTTGGACAGTCCTACGAGCAGTACTTC
TRBV11-3,-,TRBJ1-1,-,CASSLAGTDTEAFF,TGTGCCAGCAGCTTAGCCGGGACCGACACTGAAGCTTTCTTT
TRBV6-5,-,TRBJ1-3,once,CASMEVSGNTIYF,TGTGCCAGCATGGAGGTCTCTGGAAACACCATATATTTT
TRBV18,TRBD1,TRBJ1-5,-,CASSRTGGPPQHF,TGTGCCAGCTCACGGACAGGGGGCCCGCCCCAGCATTTT
TRBV7-2,-,TRBJ1-4,-,CASSDPLSSTNEKLFF,TGTGCCAGCAGCGACCCGCTATCTTCAACTAATGAAAAACTGTTTTTT
TRBV5-1,TRBD1,TRBJ2-3,-,CASSAADRASTDTQYF,TGCGCCAGCAGCGCAGCGGACAGGGCGAGCACAGATACGCAGTATTTT
TRBV10-3,-,TRBJ1-3,-,CAISEGTGTRNTIYF,TGTGCCATCAGTGAGGGAACCGGGACCCGAAACACCATATATTTT
TRBV6-1,TRBD2,TRBJ2-5,-,CASSERAGASGFQETQYF,TGTGCCAGCAGTGAAAGGGCCGGCGCTAGCGGATTCCAAGAGACCCAGTACTTC